This record concerns one T cell receptor beta chain sequence. The antigen is unknown. PCR amplification relied on 60 Vbeta primers (plus 13 Jbeta primers). Sequencing used immunoSEQ multiplex PCR; TCRdb keeps in-frame clones, though not all of them. The data contain 200,000 to 300,000 clones, about 81% of them seen just once; the ten biggest clones take up around 5%. The CDR3 spans 16 residues. V trimming: 1 base; J trimming: 4 bases; junction bases outside the gene matches: 10. In germline, CDR1 is SGHTA, CDR2 FQGNSA. The data were taken from a study of cytomegalovirus exposure and HLA in healthy donors. Findings and limits, study-wide: It was reported in a later analysis that an Asian-associated ancestry cluster showed fewer N-insertions than the approximately 690-donor mean. TRBV6-2, TRBV6-3 and other indistinguishable V segments were excluded.

The chain uses TRBV7-2 and TRBJ2-7; 7 bases agree with TRBD1. The sequence derives from a woman between 35 and 50 years old in good health and CMV-seropositive. The sequencing sample was made of PBMCs. Here the CDR3 reads CASSLVVAGGVYEQYF. CDR3 sequence (DNA): TGTGCCAGCAGCTTAGTTGTGGCAGGGGGAGTATACGAGCAGTACTTC.